This TCR beta chain was sequenced in a study of monozygotic twins with inflammatory bowel disease. Of note for this clonotype: Its target is unknown.

Germline CDR1 reads DFQATT; CDR2 reads SNEGSKA (reference sequence). The CDR3 runs 18 residues. Regarding the study as a whole: Possibly because of limited power, concordant and discordant twins showed no difference in repertoire similarity. Especially with disease activity, IBD patients shared fewer clonotypes with others than healthy twins did.

Both the TCRalpha cDNA and the TCRbeta cDNA were taken through two nested PCRs, lasting 16 and 9 cycles. Following a re-call of the 5' RACE reads, TCRdb has one entry per CDR3 protein and lacks DNA. The sample holds about 380,000 distinct CDR3 sequences. The receptor comes from a human donor with ulcerative colitis or Crohn's disease, or a healthy co-twin of an affected twin (not recorded which). The sample consisted of blood. This rearrangement joins TRBV20-1 to TRBJ2-5; no DNA is available, so the TRBD1 call from TCRdb remains unchecked. This CDR3 is CSAREGTGDQGGGETQYF.